This record looks at one TCR beta chain sequence and its context. The antigen it recognizes is unknown. One base away there is no much larger clone; base qualities are not given. This sample is part of a study of spatial heterogeneity in lung cancer (dated by TCRdb to about 2019). At the level of the whole study: More beta-chain than alpha-chain transcripts were consistently detected, likely reflecting higher beta-chain transcript abundance. In non-small cell lung cancer, the study quantitatively compared TCR alpha and beta repertoires across several tumor regions, matched nontumor lung, and blood. The study linked features of the TCR repertoire to counts of nonsynonymous mutations, which were determined by whole-exome sequencing of tumor tissue. Both alpha and beta chains were TCR-sequenced in roughly 200 tumor regions, 64 matched nontumor lung samples and approximately 50 PBMC samples obtained at surgery. In the raw uncorrected reads, each unique combination of TCR and UMI appeared on average more than ten times. Summary of the overall study and its limitations: Confirming at a functional level the hypothesis that regional TCRs recognize regional mutations was considered to require additional single-cell paired TCR alpha and beta sequencing.

The meaning of the sample's time point label: sample taken at primary tumor resection. Samples were obtained from around 72 patients with early-stage, untreated non-small cell lung cancer from the lung TRACERx cohort. Whole RNA extracted from tumor and nontumor lung tissue, or from cryopreserved PBMC samples, was used for TCR sequencing without cell sorting. Only patients for whom sufficient RNA was available from at least two tumor regions were selected for TCR sequencing. A lung pathologist reviewed the tumor and adjacent nontumor lung specimens before the specimens were selected. To prepare the library, 5' RACE was applied. The sequencer listed for this sample is NextSeq 500. The TCR library protocol attached a unique molecular identifier to each TCR cDNA molecule to allow correction of PCR and sequencing errors. In the original analysis: Decombinator tools were used for TCR identification, UMI-based error correction and CDR3 extraction. TCRs above a frequency of 2 per 1,000, corresponding to the top 1% of the tumor frequency distribution, were defined as expanded. Rényi diversity was computed with the R vegan package after subsampling each repertoire 100 times to 5,000 TCRs. CDR3 similarity networks were constructed using string-kernel similarity of amino acid triplets, with links drawn between CDR3s whose pairwise similarity was above 0.82. TCRdb reprocessed the public reads (quality trimming at Q25 with fastp, clone calling with MiXCR) and kept in-frame beta chains. Each CDR3 protein appears once, grouped with its most common genes and DNA. The V and J calls, along with clone size, are taken from TCRdb and not from the paper's own processing. Recorded for this sample are about 1,900 distinct CDR3 sequences; under 25% of them occurred a single time. The ten largest clones capture about 23% of the sample.

This TCR came from a male donor with early-stage non-small cell lung cancer. Source: normal lung tissue next to the tumor, taken at surgery.

In nucleotides, the sequence is TGCAGCGTAGTTAGCGGGGTTAGCTCCTACGAGCAGTACTTC. The resulting protein is CSVVSGVSSYEQYF. Rearrangement joined TRBV29-1 to TRBJ2-7; 8 middle bases align to TRBD2. After removal of 6 bases from V and 0 bases from J, the junction retains 7 bases not matched to a gene. The germline V gene supplies CDR1 SQVTM and CDR2 ANQGSEA. The CDR3 covers 14 residues, taking in both the cysteine and the phenylalanine. Here the CDR3 DNA is all that survives: 42 bases in frame from base 1.